This TCR beta chain stems from a study of blood T cell repertoires in COVID-19 (dated by TCRdb to the early 2020s). General notes on the study: Samples covering the acute and convalescent phases of COVID-19 were provided by collaborators in the United States, Italy and Spain. The prospective study material was composed of cDNA or gDNA derived from T cells, B-cell-depleted T cells, or PBMCs. Where available, HLA class I and class II types were obtained from metadata supplied by the sample provider rather than from assay-based typing. Deeply sampled blood TCRbeta repertoires from subjects exposed to, actively infected with, or recovered from COVID-19 were included in the dataset. The sample metadata nearly always contained a de-identified subject ID, COVID-19 status, age in years and sex. The repertoires were released in a freely available public database meant as a resource for research on the immune response to SARS-CoV-2. The samples were drawn from the first 160 participants of the ongoing ImmuneRACE study and from over 950 subjects provided by 6 global collaborators. Broad study findings and their caveats: Clinical and demographic metadata were provided uncurated, with the amount varying by source and participant.

TCRbeta CDR3 regions were amplified from genomic DNA using the immunoSEQ Assay, a bias-controlled multiplex PCR. The paper's processing steps were these. The number of nucleated cells in each sample was estimated from the amplification of reference gene primers within the assay. To quantify the absolute abundance of each unique TCRbeta CDR3 rearrangement, sequence reads were collapsed and filtered. Productive Simpson clonality was computed per sample as the square root of Simpson's diversity index over productive rearrangements. TCRdb provides this immuneACCESS table in a form limited to in-frame rearrangements. Some clones are lacking; in checked studies, under half of them reflect an unresolved V gene, and why the rest are absent is not known. V and J calls and clone size are as listed in that table; D and trimming were resolved from the DNA. The sample table records under 200,000 clones; over 75% of these occur just once. The top ten constitute around 2.7% of the sample.

Each collaborating institution followed its own protocols to collect whole blood in K2EDTA tubes. For TCRbeta analysis, collaborators shipped samples in one of three forms: frozen whole blood, isolated PBMCs, or DNA extracted from either of those sample types. Reading the germline V gene (reference sequence) gives CDR1 LNHDA and CDR2 SQIVND. The CDR3 starts with the cysteine, ends with the phenylalanine, and has 13 residues. Kept here is only the CDR3 DNA, which spans 39 bases and is read in frame from base 1. V is clipped by 4 bases and J by 4 bases, and the sequence between their germline boundaries is 8 bases long. Notes on this clone: Its antigen is currently not known. Per-nucleotide qualities are absent, and no much larger clonotype sits a single base away.

Material for sequencing was peripheral blood. The receptor comes from a man between 35 and 55 years old with active or convalescent COVID-19. Rearrangement joined TRBV19 to TRBJ1-5; the D gene is perhaps TRBD1, on 6 matching bases. The DNA sequence is as follows: TGTGCCAGTAGTACAACAGGGAATCAGCCCCAGCATTTT. This is translated as CASSTTGNQPQHF.